Each of the 18 T cell receptor beta chains below was sequenced from the same sample in a study of blood T cell repertoires in COVID-19. Clones were sequenced by immunoSEQ multiplex PCR, and TCRdb holds only the in-frame ones, with some missing. The sample records approximately 230,000 clones, 85% to 95% being singletons. Sequenced material: PBMCs or T cells enriched from blood (not recorded which). These receptors originate from a woman between 18 and 29 years old who had recovered from COVID-19.

The chain carries TRBV24-1 and TRBJ2-3; TRBD1 matches at 9 bases. This CDR3 comprises 17 residues. The J segment lost 7 bases and the V segment lost 4 bases, leaving 14 bases of the junction unmatched. Germline lookup yields CDR1 KGHDR and CDR2 SFDVKD. The CDR3 DNA reads TGTGCCACCAGTGAACCTAAGGACAGGGGAAGGAGTAATACGCAGTATTTT. Protein product: CATSEPKDRGRSNTQYF.

The count of this clone is one. One end of the junction varies from germline; a read error may be responsible. This chain connects TRBV6-5 to TRBJ2-5; 7 bases fit TRBD1. Germline lookup yields CDR1 MNHEY and CDR2 SVGAGI. The CDR3 totals 15 residues. The CDR3 here is CASSDSDRVRETQYF. CDR3 nucleotides: TGTGCCAGCAGTGACTCAGACAGGGTCAGGGAGACCCAGTACTTC.

V and J are TRBV5-4 and TRBJ2-3; 9 positions agree with TRBD2. J was trimmed by 6 bases and V by 1 base; bases with no gene match: 18. The CDR3 loop spans 19 amino acids. CDR1 is SGHNT and CDR2 is YYREEE in the germline V gene (reference sequence). The CDR3 loop is CASSLPGRSAGGQIDTQYF. CDR3 coding DNA: TGTGCCAGCAGCTTGCCGGGCCGAAGCGCGGGGGGGCAAATCGATACGCAGTATTTT.

This chain joins TRBV5-1 and TRBJ2-3, with D possibly being TRBD1 (6 bases). The CDR3 runs 16 residues. Per the germline V gene, CDR1 is SGHRS and CDR2 is YFSETQ. Between the trimmed V and J ends, which lost 3 bases and 0 bases, there was a span of 14 bases. The CDR3 protein is CASSWGRVTSTDTQYF. DNA for the CDR3: TGCGCCAGCAGCTGGGGGCGGGTAACTAGCACAGATACGCAGTATTTT. Full variable domain (rest looked up from reference TRBV5-1 and TRBJ2-3): KAGVTQTPRYLIKTRGQQVTLSCSPISGHRSVSWYQQTPGQGLQFLFEYFSETQRNKGNFPGRFSGRQFSNSRSEMNVSTLELGDSALYLCASSWGRVTSTDTQYFGPGTRLTVL.

The CDR3 DNA is TGCGCCAGCAGCCAAGATGCGGCGGGGGGCAGCACAGATACGCAGTATTTT. Translation gives CASSQDAAGGSTDTQYF. This rearrangement joins TRBV4-1 to TRBJ2-3, with TRBD2 matching over 8 bases. Germline CDR1 reads MGHRA; CDR2 reads YSYEKL. V shed 0 bases, J shed 0 bases, and the junction held 5 bases outside the gene matches. The CDR3 extends over 17 amino acids.

The chain recombines TRBV5-1 with TRBJ1-1; the D is unclear. The CDR3 loop spans 17 amino acids. Trimming removed 4 bases from V and 2 bases from J, with 21 bases in between. Germline V gives CDR1 SGHRS, CDR2 YFSETQ. This chain's CDR3 is CASSLYGVRSVNTEAFF. Here the CDR3 DNA reads TGCGCCAGCAGCCTATACGGGGTTCGGTCCGTAAACACTGAAGCTTTCTTT.

V is TRBV24-1 and J is TRBJ1-2, with D maybe TRBD1 (5 bases). Germline values: CDR1 KGHDR, CDR2 SFDVKD. V lost 4 bases and J lost 3, with 14 bases in between. The CDR3 is 15 residues long. The CDR3 region has the DNA TGTGCCACCAGTGAGGGGGAGGCGACTTACTATGGCTACACCTTC. It codes for CATSEGEATYYGYTF.

This chain links TRBV10-3 with TRBJ2-5; weak D call: TRBD2 (6 bases). Germline CDR1 is ENHRY and CDR2 is SYGVKD. V shed 6 bases and J shed 2 bases, with 10 bases lying between them. The CDR3 covers 13 residues. The CDR3: CAISTGLQETQYF. CDR3 bases: TGTGCCATCAGCACGGGACTGCAAGAGACCCAGTACTTC.

This sequence joins TRBV5-1 and TRBJ2-2; 8 bases agree with TRBD2. J lost 7 bases, V lost 4 bases, and 18 bases had no gene match. This CDR3 has 18 residues. Germline CDR1 SGHRS, CDR2 YFSETQ. The CDR3 DNA reads TGCGCCAGCAGCCTTCCCCGGGAGGGCCGGAGGTTAATCGGGGAGCTGTTTTTT. Encoded protein: CASSLPREGRRLIGELFF.

J is TRBJ1-3 and V is TRBV7-6; possibly TRBD1 for D (5 bases). The V end lost 2 bases, the J end lost 3 bases, and 14 bases lay between the germline ends. CDR1 is SGHVS and CDR2 is FNYEAQ in the germline V gene. The CDR3 is 16 amino acids. CDR3: CASSLPPGGNGNTIYF. CDR3 in DNA: TGTGCCAGCAGCTTACCCCCGGGGGGGAATGGAAACACCATATATTTT.

The V gene is TRBV9, the J gene TRBJ1-1, with TRBD1 matching 7 bases. Trimming cost V 4 bases and J 3 bases; bases outside gene matches: 15. CDR1 and CDR2 from the germline V gene are SGDLS and YYNGEE. The CDR3 consists of 17 residues. In DNA, the CDR3 is TGTGCCAGCAGCCTTATGCCCTTGACAGGGTTTGACACTGAAGCTTTCTTT. This codes for CASSLMPLTGFDTEAFF. Full variable domain (outside the CDR3, taken from reference TRBV9 and TRBJ1-1): DSGVTQTPKHLITATGQRVTLRCSPRSGDLSVYWYQQSLDQGLQFLIQYYNGEERAKGNILERFSAQQFPDLHSELNLSSLELGDSALYFCASSLMPLTGFDTEAFFGQGTRLTVV.

The chain recombines TRBV3-1 (or the pseudogene TRBV3-2) with TRBJ2-1; 7 positions match TRBD1. The germline V gene encodes CDR1 LGHDT and CDR2 YNNKEL (reference sequence). Trimming cost V 3 bases and J 7 bases; bases outside gene matches: 9. CDR3 length: 15 amino acids. The CDR3 region is CASSHLGRGQNEQFF. The CDR3 nucleotides read TGTGCCAGCAGCCATCTTGGACGGGGACAGAATGAGCAGTTCTTC.

The chain recombines TRBV18 with TRBJ1-2; D unclear. Germline V gene data show CDR1 as KGHSH and CDR2 as LQKENI. This CDR3 region has 14 residues. V was trimmed by 3 bases and J by 3 bases, leaving 11 bases between them. The CDR3 protein is CASSPRVVDYGYTF. CDR3 DNA sequence: TGTGCCAGCTCACCGCGTGTGGTTGACTATGGCTACACCTTC.

The V call is TRBV10-3, the J call TRBJ1-1, with D perhaps matching TRBD1 (6 bases). The CDR3 contains 14 residues. The V end lost 5 bases, the J end lost 0 bases, and 10 bases lay between the germline ends. The germline V gene has CDR1 ENHRY and CDR2 SYGVKD. CDR3 amino acids: CAISTGTMNTEAFF. The DNA of the CDR3 is TGTGCCATCAGTACCGGGACAATGAACACTGAAGCTTTCTTT.

The chain joins TRBV27 to TRBJ1-1, with a possible D match to TRBD1 (6 bases). Between the trimmed V and J ends, which lost 4 bases and 2 bases, there was a span of 11 bases. Germline CDR1 is MNHEY and CDR2 is SMNVEV (reference sequence). The CDR3 extends over 14 amino acids. The DNA of the CDR3 is TGTGCCAGCAGTTCCAGGGGCGGTAACACTGAAGCTTTCTTT. It yields the protein CASSSRGGNTEAFF.

The CDR3 is CSSSGTSARETQYF. CDR3 bases: TGCAGCTCCTCGGGGACTAGCGCACGGGAGACCCAGTACTTC. The genes are TRBV29-1 and TRBJ2-5; 10 bases are a match to TRBD2. This CDR3 spans 14 amino acids. The V gene end was trimmed by 8 bases and the J gene end by 5 bases; junction bases not matched to a gene: 11. The V gene's germline CDR1 is SQVTM and CDR2 ANQGSEA.

The J gene is TRBJ1-1, the V gene TRBV29-1; unclear D gene. Germline V gene lookup returns CDR1 SQVTM and CDR2 ANQGSEA. The CDR3 runs 14 residues. V was cut by 4 bases and J by 3 bases, with 15 bases left in between. CDR3 residues: CSVAGLHSDTEAFF. The CDR3 region has the DNA TGCAGCGTTGCCGGACTGCATTCGGACACTGAAGCTTTCTTT.

The J gene is TRBJ2-1, the V gene TRBV5-6; the match to TRBD2 covers 9 bases. Germline V gives CDR1 SGHDT, CDR2 YYEEEE. The CDR3 consists of 15 residues. V lost 4 bases and J lost 8; bases outside the gene matches: 10. The CDR3 sequence is CASSPGASGIDEQFF. CDR3 DNA: TGTGCCAGCAGCCCCGGCGCTAGCGGGATCGATGAGCAGTTCTTC.